These 13 T cell receptor beta chains were all obtained from the same sample, sequenced in a study of sequential checkpoint blockade in melanoma. Indicated treatment: randomized to nivolumab then ipilimumab (arm A) or the reverse (arm B). Clones were sequenced by immunoSEQ multiplex PCR, and TCRdb holds only the in-frame ones, with some missing. Among around 13,000 clones listed, around 79% were seen once. The sample was CD8+ T cells sorted from blood (inferred from file names), taken from a patient given nivolumab and ipilimumab in sequence. The receptors derive from a human donor with melanoma.

This clone turned up a few times. The V gene is TRBV9, the J gene TRBJ2-1; 7 bases line up with TRBD2. Germline loops: CDR1 SGDLS, CDR2 YYNGEE. The CDR3 loop spans 16 amino acids. V trimming: 0 bases; J trimming: 1 base; junction bases outside the gene matches: 4. CDR3 coding DNA: TGTGCCAGCAGCGTAGGCGGGAGTATTTCCTACAATGAGCAGTTCTTC. Amino acid sequence: CASSVGGSISYNEQFF.

CDR3 DNA sequence: TGTGCCAGCAGCTTAAATGGACAGGGGGGAGCAGATACGCAGTATTTT. Protein: CASSLNGQGGADTQYF. The V gene is TRBV7-3, the J gene TRBJ2-3; the match to TRBD1 covers 10 bases. CDR1 and CDR2 (germline): SGHTA, FQGTGA. V shed 1 base, J shed 4 bases, and the junction held 5 bases outside the gene matches. The CDR3 has 16 residues.

The chain uses TRBV2 and TRBJ2-4, with 10 positions matching TRBD1. After removal of 0 bases from V and 8 bases from J, the junction contained 4 bases not matched to a gene. CDR3 length: 15 amino acids. In germline, CDR1 is SNHLY, CDR2 FYNNEI. CDR3 loop: CASSEALGQGDIQYF. The CDR3 DNA reads as TGTGCCAGCAGTGAAGCGCTAGGACAGGGGGACATTCAGTACTTC.

The rearrangement uses TRBV14 and TRBJ2-5; D possibly corresponds to TRBD1 (6 bases). The DNA end lines up better with TRBJ2-7; the J call may be wrong. The CDR3 runs 16 residues. In germline, CDR1 is SGHDN, CDR2 FVKESK. CDR3 loop: CASSPPGEWGSYEQYF. In DNA form, the CDR3 reads TGTGCCAGCAGTCCTCCAGGGGAGTGGGGCTCCTACGAGCAGTACTTC.

The table lists this clone with a few counts. The chain employs TRBV15 and TRBJ1-4; the match to TRBD1 covers 8 bases. The germline gives CDR1 LNHNV, CDR2 YYDKDF (reference sequence). This CDR3 is 15 amino acids long. V gave up 5 bases and J gave up 4 bases; unmatched junction bases: 6. The CDR3 loop is CATSGGTGDNEKLFF. For the CDR3, the DNA is TGTGCCACCAGCGGGGGGACAGGTGATAATGAAAAACTGTTTTTT.

This clone is deemed medium-sized. The chain has TRBV6-5 and TRBJ2-7; 8 bases map to TRBD2. The V gene end was trimmed by 2 bases and the J gene end by 3 bases; junction bases not matched to a gene: 6. CDR3 length: 15 amino acids. Germline V lookup: CDR1 MNHEY, CDR2 SVGAGI. The CDR3 DNA is TGTGCCAGCAGTTACGGAACGGGAGGGATCTACGAGCAGTACTTC. This sequence encodes CASSYGTGGIYEQYF.

V usage is TRBV27 and J usage is TRBJ2-7, with TRBD2 identical over 12 bases. With 1 base clipped from V and 3 bases from J, the junction kept 4 bases outside the gene matches. The CDR3 covers 16 residues. Germline lookup yields CDR1 MNHEY and CDR2 SMNVEV (reference sequence). The CDR3 DNA reads TGTGCCAGCAGTTTATACCTAGCGGGAGGGGTCTACGAGCAGTACTTC. Residues: CASSLYLAGGVYEQYF.

The chain joins TRBV11-3 to TRBJ1-2; D not resolved. Trimming took off 1 base at V and 5 bases at J, with 5 bases between the two ends. This CDR3 contains 12 residues. From germline, CDR1 is SGHNT and CDR2 YENEEA. CDR3 bases: TGTGCCAGCAGCTTAGCGCAGTATGGCTACACCTTC. This encodes CASSLAQYGYTF.

The J gene is TRBJ1-1, the V gene TRBV20-1; D not certain. This CDR3 contains 11 residues. Trimming left V 1 base short and J 6 bases short, with 6 bases between. Germline CDR1 reads DFQATT; CDR2 reads SNEGSKA (reference sequence). CDR3 coding DNA: TGCAGTGCTAGAGTCGGTGCTGAAGCTTTCTTT. Protein product: CSARVGAEAFF.

As for this clone: Germline and junction disagree at one end, which may indicate a read error. The chain links TRBV19 to TRBJ2-7; TRBD1 might be the D (6 bases). Germline V CDR1 and CDR2: LNHDA, SQIVND (reference sequence). The CDR3 runs 14 residues. The CDR3 coding sequence is TGTGCCAGCAGTATAGGGAGACAGGCCTACGAGCAGTACTTC. Its protein is CASSIGRQAYEQYF.

The gene calls are TRBV5-3 and TRBJ2-7, with 8 bases identical to TRBD1. TRBV5-3 is noted as an ORF with a role that remains uncertain. The CDR3 loop spans 13 amino acids. J lost 5 bases, V lost 6 bases, and 7 bases had no gene match. The CDR3, as DNA: TGTGCCAGAACCGGACAGGGTCCCCACGAGCAGTACTTC. It yields the protein CARTGQGPHEQYF.

In its sample, this clone was seen many times. The chain joins TRBV5-8 to TRBJ1-3, with unresolved D. CDR3 length equals 11 residues. V dropped 1 base and J dropped 7 bases, with 3 bases sitting between them. The germline V gene encodes CDR1 SGHTS and CDR2 YDEGEE. The CDR3 region is CASSLLNTIYF. The CDR3 nucleotides are TGTGCCAGCAGCTTGCTCAACACCATATATTTT.

V usage is TRBV4-3 and J usage is TRBJ1-2; 10 positions match TRBD1. This CDR3 contains 16 residues. With 0 bases clipped from V and 6 bases from J, the junction kept 7 bases outside the gene matches. The germline gives CDR1 LGHNA, CDR2 YSLEER. CDR3 protein: CASSQDQGQGTHGYTF. CDR3 bases: TGCGCCAGCAGCCAAGATCAGGGACAGGGGACCCATGGCTACACCTTC.